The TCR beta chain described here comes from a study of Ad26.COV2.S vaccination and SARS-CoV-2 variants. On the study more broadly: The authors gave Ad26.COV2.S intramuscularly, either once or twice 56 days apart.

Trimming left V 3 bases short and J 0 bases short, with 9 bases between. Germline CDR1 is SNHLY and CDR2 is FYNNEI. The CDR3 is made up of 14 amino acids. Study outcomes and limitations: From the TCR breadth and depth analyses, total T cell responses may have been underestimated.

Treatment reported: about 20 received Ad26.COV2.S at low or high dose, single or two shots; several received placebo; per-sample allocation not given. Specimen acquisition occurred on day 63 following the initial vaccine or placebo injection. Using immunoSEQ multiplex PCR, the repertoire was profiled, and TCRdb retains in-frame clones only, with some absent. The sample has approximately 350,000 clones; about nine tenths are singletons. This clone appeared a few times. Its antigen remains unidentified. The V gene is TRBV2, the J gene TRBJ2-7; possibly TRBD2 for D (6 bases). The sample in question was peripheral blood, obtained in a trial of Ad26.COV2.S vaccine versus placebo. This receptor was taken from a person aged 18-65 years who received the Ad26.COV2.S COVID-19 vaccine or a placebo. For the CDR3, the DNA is TGTGCCAGCAGTGAGGCGGGGAACTCCTACGAGCAGTACTTC. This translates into CASSEAGNSYEQYF.